Listed here is a single T cell receptor (beta chain). Reverse transcription of roughly 0.45 to 1 ug RNA was carried out with random hexamers. TCRdb re-analysed the immunoSEQ multiplex PCR reads in MiXCR, keeping a single row per CDR3 protein. The sample shows around 270,000 distinct CDR3 sequences, roughly 85% of them seen only once. These data are taken from a study of CD8 T cells in Susac syndrome. In the multiple sclerosis control group, patients were treatment-naive and had stable or active relapsing-remitting disease. V lost 6 bases and J 7 bases, leaving 15 bases between the germline ends. This CDR3 contains 13 residues. Germline assignment: CDR1 MNHEY and CDR2 SVGAGI.

Input material: CD8+ T cells from PBMCs. This TCR was sampled from a human donor with multiple sclerosis. The chain has TRBV6-5 and TRBJ2-5; D uncertain. Here the CDR3 DNA reads TGTGCCAGCAGCCTCGTGGCGGTGGGGACCCAGTACTTC. Translating gives CASSLVAVGTQYF.